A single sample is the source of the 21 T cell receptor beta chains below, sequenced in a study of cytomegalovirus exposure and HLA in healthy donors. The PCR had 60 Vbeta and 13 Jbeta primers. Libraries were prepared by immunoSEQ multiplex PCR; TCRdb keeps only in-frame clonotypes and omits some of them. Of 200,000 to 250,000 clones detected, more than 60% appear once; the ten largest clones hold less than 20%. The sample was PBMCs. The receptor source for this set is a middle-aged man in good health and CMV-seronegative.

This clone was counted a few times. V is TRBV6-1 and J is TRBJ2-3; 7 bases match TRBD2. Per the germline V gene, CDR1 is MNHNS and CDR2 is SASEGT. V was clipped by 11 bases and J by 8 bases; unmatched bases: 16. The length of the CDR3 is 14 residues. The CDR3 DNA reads TGTGCCCCCGACGGGGGGTTCCGGACCCGTACGCAGTATTTT. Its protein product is CAPDGGFRTRTQYF.

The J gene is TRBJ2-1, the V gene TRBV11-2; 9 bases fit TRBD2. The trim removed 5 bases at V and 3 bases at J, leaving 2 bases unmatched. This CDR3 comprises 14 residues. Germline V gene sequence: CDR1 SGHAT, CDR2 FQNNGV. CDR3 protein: CASSQLAGYNEQFF. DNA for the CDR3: TGTGCCAGCAGCCAACTAGCGGGCTACAATGAGCAGTTCTTC.

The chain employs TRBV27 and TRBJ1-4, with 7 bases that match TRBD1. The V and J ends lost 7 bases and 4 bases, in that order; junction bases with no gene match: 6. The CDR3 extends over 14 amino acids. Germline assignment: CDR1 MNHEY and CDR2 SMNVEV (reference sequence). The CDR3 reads CASTTRGSNEKLFF. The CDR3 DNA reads TGTGCCAGCACCACCAGGGGGAGTAATGAAAAACTGTTTTTT.

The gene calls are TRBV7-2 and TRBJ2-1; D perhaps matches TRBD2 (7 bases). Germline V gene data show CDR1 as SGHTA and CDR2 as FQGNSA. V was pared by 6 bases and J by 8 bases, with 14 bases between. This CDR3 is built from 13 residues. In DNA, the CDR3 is TGTGCCAGCAGTTTGGGGGGGCCTTATGAGCAGTTCTTC. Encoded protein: CASSLGGPYEQFF.

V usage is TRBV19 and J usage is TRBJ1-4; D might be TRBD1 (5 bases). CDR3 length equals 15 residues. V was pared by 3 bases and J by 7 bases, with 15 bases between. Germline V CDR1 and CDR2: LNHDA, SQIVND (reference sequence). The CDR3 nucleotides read TGTGCCAGTAGTATGGGCGCGGGGCCCTCTGAAAAACTGTTTTTT. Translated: CASSMGAGPSEKLFF. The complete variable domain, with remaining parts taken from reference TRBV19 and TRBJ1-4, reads DGGITQSPKYLFRKEGQNVTLSCEQNLNHDAMYWYRQDPGQGLRLIYYSQIVNDFQKGDIAEGYSVSREKKESFPLTVTSAQKNPTAFYLCASSMGAGPSEKLFFGSGTQLSVL.

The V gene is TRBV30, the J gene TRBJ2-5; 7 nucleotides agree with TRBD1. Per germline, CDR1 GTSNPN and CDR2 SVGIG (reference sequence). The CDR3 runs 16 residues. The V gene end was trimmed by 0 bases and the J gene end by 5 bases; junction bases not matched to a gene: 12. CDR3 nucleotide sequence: TGTGCCTGGAGTGTACTAAGGACAGGAGCTTGGGAGACCCAGTACTTC. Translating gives CAWSVLRTGAWETQYF.

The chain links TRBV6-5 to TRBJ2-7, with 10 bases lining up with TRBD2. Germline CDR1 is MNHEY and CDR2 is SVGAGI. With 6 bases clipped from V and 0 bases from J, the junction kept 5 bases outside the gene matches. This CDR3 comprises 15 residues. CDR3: CASRSEREGSYEQYF. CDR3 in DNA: TGTGCCAGCAGATCAGAGCGGGAGGGCTCCTACGAGCAGTACTTC.

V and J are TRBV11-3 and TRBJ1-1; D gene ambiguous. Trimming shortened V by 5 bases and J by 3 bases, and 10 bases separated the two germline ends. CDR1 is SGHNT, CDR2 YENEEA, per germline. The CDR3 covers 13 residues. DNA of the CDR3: TGTGCCAGCAGCCGCGGTGCGGACACTGAAGCTTTCTTT. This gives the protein CASSRGADTEAFF.

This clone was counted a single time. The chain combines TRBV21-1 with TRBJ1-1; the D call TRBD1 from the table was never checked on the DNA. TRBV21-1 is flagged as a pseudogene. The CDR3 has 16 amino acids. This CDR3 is CASSTVDMGQGKEAFF. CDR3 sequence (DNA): TGTGCCAGTAGCACGGTGGACATGGGACAGGGAAAGGAAGCTTTCTTT.

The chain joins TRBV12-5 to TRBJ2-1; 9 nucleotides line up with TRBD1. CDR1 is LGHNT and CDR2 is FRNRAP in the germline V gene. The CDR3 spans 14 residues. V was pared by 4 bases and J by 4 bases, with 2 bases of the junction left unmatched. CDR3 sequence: CASGSTGGYNEQFF. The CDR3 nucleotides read TGTGCTAGTGGTTCGACAGGGGGATACAATGAGCAGTTCTTC. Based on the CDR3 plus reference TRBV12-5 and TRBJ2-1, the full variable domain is DARVTQTPRHKVTEMGQEVTMRCQPILGHNTVFWYRQTMMQGLELLAYFRNRAPLDDSGMPKDRFSAEMPDATLATLKIQPSEPRDSAVYFCASGSTGGYNEQFFGPGTRLTVL.

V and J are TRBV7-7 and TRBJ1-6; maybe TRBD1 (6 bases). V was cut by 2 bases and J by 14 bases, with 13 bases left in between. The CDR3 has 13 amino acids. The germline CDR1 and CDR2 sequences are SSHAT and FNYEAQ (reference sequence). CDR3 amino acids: CASSLSEGGTLHF. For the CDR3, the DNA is TGTGCCAGCAGCTTAAGTGAGGGGGGGACCCTCCACTTT.

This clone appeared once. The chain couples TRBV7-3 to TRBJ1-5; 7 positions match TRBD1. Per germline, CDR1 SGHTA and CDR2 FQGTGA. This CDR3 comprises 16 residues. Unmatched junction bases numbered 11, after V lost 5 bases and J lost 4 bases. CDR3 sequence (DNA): TGTGCCAGCAGCGGCCGACAGGGTAATAGGAATCAGCCCCAGCATTTT. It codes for CASSGRQGNRNQPQHF.

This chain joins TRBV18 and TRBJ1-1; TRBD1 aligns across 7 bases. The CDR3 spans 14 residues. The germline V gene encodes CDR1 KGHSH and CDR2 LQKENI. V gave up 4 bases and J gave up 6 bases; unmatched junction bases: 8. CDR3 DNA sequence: TGTGCCAGCTCACGTACAGGGGTCGCCGCTGAAGCTTTCTTT. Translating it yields CASSRTGVAAEAFF.

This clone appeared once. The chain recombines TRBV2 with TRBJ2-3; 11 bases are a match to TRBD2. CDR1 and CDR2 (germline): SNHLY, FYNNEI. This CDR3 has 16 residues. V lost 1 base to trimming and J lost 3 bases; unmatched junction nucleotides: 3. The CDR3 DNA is TGTGCCAGCAGTGAAGGGCTAGCGGGGGGTACAGATACGCAGTATTTT. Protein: CASSEGLAGGTDTQYF.

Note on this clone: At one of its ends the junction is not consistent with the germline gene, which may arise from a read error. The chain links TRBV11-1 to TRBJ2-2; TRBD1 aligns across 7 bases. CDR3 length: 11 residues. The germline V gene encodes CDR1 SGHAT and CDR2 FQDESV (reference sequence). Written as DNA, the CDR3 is TGTGCCAGCAGCTTAACAGGGGTGCTGTTTTTT. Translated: CASSLTGVLFF.

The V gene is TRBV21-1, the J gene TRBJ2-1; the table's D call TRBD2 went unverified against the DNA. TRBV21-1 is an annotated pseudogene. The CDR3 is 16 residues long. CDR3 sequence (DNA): TGTGCCAGCATGACGGGGGGTAGCGGGACCCACAATGAGCAGTTCTTC. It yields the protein CASMTGGSGTHNEQFF.

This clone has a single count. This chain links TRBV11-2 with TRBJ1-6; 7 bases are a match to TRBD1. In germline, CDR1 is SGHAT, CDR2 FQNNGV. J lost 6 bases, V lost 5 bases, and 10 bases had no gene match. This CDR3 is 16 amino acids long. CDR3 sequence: CASSPVNRGGNSPLHF. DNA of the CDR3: TGTGCCAGCAGCCCTGTTAACAGGGGTGGTAATTCACCCCTCCACTTT.

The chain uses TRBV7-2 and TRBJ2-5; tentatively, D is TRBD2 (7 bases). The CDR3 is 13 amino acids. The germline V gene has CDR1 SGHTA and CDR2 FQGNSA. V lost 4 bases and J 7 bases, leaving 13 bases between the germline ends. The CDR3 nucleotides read TGTGCCAGCAGCTCACGGGGGGCAACGACCCAGTACTTC. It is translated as CASSSRGATTQYF.

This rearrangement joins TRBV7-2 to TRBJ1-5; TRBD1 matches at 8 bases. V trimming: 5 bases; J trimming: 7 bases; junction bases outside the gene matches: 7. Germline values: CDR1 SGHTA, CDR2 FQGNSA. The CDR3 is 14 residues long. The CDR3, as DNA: TGTGCCAGCAGCAAAGCAGGGGGCGGGCAGCCCCAGCATTTT. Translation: CASSKAGGGQPQHF.

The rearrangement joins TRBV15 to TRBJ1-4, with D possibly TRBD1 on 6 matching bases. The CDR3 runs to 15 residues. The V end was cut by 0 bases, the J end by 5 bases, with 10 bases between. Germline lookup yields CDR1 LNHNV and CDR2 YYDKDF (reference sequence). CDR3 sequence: CATSRDTGYNEKLFF. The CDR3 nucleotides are TGTGCCACCAGCAGAGACACAGGGTACAATGAAAAACTGTTTTTT.

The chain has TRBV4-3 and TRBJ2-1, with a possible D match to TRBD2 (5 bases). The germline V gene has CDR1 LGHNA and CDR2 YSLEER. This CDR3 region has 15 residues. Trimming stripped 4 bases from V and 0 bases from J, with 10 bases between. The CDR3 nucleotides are TGCGCCAGCAGCCGACTACGCAGCTCCTACAATGAGCAGTTCTTC. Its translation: CASSRLRSSYNEQFF.